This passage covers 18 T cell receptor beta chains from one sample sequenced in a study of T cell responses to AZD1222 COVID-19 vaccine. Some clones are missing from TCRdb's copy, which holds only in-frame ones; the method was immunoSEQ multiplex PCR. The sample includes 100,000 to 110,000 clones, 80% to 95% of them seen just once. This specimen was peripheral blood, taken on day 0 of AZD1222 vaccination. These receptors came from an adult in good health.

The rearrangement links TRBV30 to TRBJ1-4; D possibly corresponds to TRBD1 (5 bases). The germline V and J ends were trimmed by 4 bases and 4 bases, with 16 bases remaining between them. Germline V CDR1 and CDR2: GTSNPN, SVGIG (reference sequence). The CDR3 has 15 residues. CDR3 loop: CAWTIQQGHNEKLFF. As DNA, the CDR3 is TGTGCCTGGACGATCCAACAAGGACATAATGAAAAACTGTTTTTT.

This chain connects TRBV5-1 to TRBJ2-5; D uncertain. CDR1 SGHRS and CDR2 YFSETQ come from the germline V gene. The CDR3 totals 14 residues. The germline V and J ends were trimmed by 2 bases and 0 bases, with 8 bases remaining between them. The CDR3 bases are TGCGCCAGCAGCTTACCTGGCTACCAAGAGACCCAGTACTTC. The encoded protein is CASSLPGYQETQYF.

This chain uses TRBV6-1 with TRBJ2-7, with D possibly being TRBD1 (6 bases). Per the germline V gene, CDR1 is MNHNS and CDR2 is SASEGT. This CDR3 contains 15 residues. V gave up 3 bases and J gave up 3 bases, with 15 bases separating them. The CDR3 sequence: CASSEGRGKGYEQYF. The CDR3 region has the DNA TGTGCCAGCAGTGAGGGCAGGGGAAAGGGCTACGAGCAGTACTTC.

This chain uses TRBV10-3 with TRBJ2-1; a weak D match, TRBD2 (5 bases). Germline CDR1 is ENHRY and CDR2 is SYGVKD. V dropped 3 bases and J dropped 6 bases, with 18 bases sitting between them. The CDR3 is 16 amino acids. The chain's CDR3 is CAISDRVGSGGNEQFF. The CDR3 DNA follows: TGTGCCATCAGTGATAGGGTTGGGAGTGGAGGCAATGAGCAGTTCTTC.

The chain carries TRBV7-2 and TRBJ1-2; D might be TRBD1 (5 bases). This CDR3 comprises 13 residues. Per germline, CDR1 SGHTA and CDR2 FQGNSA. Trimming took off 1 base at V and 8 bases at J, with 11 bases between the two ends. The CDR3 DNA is TGTGCCAGCAGCTTAGTGCAGGGCCGGGGCTACACCTTC. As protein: CASSLVQGRGYTF.

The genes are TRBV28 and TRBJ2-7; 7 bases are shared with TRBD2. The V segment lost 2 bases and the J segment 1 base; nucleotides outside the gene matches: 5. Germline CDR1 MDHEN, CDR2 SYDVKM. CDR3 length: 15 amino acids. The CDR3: CASSLEAGRSYEQYF. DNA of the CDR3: TGTGCCAGCAGTTTAGAAGCGGGACGTTCCTACGAGCAGTACTTC.

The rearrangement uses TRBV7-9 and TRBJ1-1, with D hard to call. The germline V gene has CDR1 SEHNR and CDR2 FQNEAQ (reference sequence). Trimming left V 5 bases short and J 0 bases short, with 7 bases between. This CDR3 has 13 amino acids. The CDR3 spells CASSPRLNTEAFF. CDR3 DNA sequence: TGTGCCAGCAGCCCACGGCTGAACACTGAAGCTTTCTTT.

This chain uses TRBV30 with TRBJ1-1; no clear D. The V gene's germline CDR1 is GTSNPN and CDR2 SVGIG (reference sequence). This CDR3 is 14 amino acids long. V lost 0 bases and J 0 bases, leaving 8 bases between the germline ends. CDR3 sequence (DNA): TGTGCCTGGAGTGTTGGGCAGATGAACACTGAAGCTTTCTTT. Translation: CAWSVGQMNTEAFF.

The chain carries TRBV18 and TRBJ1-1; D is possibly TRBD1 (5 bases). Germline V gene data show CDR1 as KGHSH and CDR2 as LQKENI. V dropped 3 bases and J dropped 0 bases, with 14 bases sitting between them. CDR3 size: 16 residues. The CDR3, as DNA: TGTGCCAGCTCACCTTCCGAGGGACGGATGAACACTGAAGCTTTCTTT. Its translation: CASSPSEGRMNTEAFF. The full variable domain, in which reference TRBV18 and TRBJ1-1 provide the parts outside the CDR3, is NAGVMQNPRHLVRRRGQEARLRCSPMKGHSHVYWYRQLPEEGLKFMVYLQKENIIDESGMPKERFSAEFPKEGPSILRIQQVVRGDSAAYFCASSPSEGRMNTEAFFGQGTRLTVV.

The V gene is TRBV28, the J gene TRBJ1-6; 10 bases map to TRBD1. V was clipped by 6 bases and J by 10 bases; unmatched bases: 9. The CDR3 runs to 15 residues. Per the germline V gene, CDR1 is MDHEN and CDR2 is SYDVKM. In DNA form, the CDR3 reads TGTGCCAGCAGAAGACTCGGGACAGGGGAATCACCCCTCCACTTT. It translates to CASRRLGTGESPLHF.

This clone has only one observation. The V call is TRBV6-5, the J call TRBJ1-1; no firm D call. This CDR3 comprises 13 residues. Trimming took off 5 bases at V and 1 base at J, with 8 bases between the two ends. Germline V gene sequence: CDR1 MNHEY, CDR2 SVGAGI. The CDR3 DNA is TGTGCCAGCAGTCCCTCGGGGAACACTGAAGCTTTCTTT. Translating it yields CASSPSGNTEAFF.

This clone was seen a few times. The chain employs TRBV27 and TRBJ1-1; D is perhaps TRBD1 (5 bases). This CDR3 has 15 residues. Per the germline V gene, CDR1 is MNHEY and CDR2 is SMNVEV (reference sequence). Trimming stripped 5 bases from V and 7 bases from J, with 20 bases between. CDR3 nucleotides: TGTGCCAGCAGTAATTCCGGGACGCTACTACTTGAAGCTTTCTTT. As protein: CASSNSGTLLLEAFF.

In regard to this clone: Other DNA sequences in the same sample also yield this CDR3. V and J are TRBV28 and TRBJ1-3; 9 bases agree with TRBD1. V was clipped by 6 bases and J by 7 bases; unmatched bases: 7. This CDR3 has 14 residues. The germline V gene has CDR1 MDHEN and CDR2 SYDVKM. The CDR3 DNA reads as TGTGCCAGCAGACGGACGGGACAGGGCAACACCATATATTTT. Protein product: CASRRTGQGNTIYF.

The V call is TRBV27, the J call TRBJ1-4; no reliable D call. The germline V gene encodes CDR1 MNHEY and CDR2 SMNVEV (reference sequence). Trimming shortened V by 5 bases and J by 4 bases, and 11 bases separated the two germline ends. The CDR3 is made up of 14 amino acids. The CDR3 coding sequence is TGTGCCAGCAGTAGAGGACGGAGTAATGAAAAACTGTTTTTT. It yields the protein CASSRGRSNEKLFF.

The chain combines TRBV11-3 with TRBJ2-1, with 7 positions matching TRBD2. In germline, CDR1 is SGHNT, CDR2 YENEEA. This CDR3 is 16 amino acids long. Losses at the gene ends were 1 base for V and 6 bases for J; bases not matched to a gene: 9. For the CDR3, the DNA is TGTGCCAGCAGCTTAGGTGACGGGACTACCCTCAATGAGCAGTTCTTC. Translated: CASSLGDGTTLNEQFF.

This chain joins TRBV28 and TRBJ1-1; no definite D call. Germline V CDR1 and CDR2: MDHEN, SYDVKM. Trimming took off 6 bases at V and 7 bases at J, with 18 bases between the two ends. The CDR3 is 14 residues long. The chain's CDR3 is CASSILRGTDEAFF. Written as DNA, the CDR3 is TGTGCCAGCAGCATCCTGCGGGGTACCGATGAAGCTTTCTTT.

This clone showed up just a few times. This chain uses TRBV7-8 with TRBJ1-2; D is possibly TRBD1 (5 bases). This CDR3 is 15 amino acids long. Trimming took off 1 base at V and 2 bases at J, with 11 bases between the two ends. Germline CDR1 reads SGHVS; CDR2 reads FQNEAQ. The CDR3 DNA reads TGTGCCAGCAGCTTAGGTGGGGGACTAAACTATGGCTACACCTTC. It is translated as CASSLGGGLNYGYTF.

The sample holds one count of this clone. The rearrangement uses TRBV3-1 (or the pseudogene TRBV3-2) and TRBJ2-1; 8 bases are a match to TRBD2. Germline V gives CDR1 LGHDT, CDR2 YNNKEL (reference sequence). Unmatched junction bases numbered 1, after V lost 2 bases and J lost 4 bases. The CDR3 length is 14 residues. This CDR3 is CASSQSGGYNEQFF. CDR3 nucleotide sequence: TGTGCCAGCAGCCAAAGCGGGGGTTACAATGAGCAGTTCTTC.